These 27 T cell receptor beta chains share one sample of origin, sequenced in a study of blood T cell repertoires in COVID-19. Sequencing used immunoSEQ multiplex PCR; TCRdb keeps in-frame clones, though not all of them. The profile shows hundreds of thousands of clones, around 90% of them singletons. The source material was peripheral blood. Every receptor here comes from a man in his late teens or twenties with active or convalescent COVID-19.

The CDR3 bases are TGTGCCAGCAGTGCACAACAGGGCGCTAATGAAAAACTGTTTTTT. This translates into CASSAQQGANEKLFF. This chain uses TRBV27 with TRBJ1-4; perhaps TRBD1 as D (6 bases). The CDR3 runs 15 residues. V dropped 5 bases and J dropped 3 bases, with 13 bases sitting between them. CDR1 is MNHEY and CDR2 is SMNVEV in the germline V gene (reference sequence).

This clone appeared once. The CDR3 nucleotides are TGTGCCAGCAGCTTATCGGAGGAGCAAACAGCTTTCTTT. This translates into CASSLSEEQTAFF. V and J are TRBV7-9 and TRBJ1-1, with D uncertain. From germline, CDR1 is SEHNR and CDR2 FQNEAQ (reference sequence). This CDR3 spans 13 amino acids. Trimming pared 2 bases from V and 10 bases from J, leaving 14 bases between.

The chain combines TRBV21-1 with TRBJ2-7; the D call in the table, TRBD1, was not verified against the DNA. TRBV21-1 is annotated as a pseudogene. This CDR3 spans 16 amino acids. The CDR3 sequence: CASSNRKGDREDEQYF. Here the CDR3 DNA reads TGTGCCAGCAGCAACCGTAAAGGGGACAGGGAGGACGAGCAGTACTTC.

CDR3 residues: CASSSRQVEVYGYTF. In DNA, the CDR3 is TGTGCCAGTAGTAGCCGACAGGTGGAAGTTTATGGCTACACCTTC. The rearrangement uses TRBV19 and TRBJ1-2; perhaps TRBD1 as D (6 bases). The CDR3 contains 15 residues. The germline V and J ends were trimmed by 4 bases and 5 bases, with 17 bases remaining between them. CDR1 and CDR2 from the germline V gene are LNHDA and SQIVND (reference sequence).

V and J are TRBV9 and TRBJ1-1; 12 bases fit TRBD1. After removal of 3 bases from V and 4 bases from J, the junction contained 4 bases not matched to a gene. Germline V gene data show CDR1 as SGDLS and CDR2 as YYNGEE. The CDR3 length is 15 residues. The CDR3 DNA sequence: TGTGCCAGCAGCGAGGGGACAGGGGGCGGCACTGAAGCTTTCTTT. Residues: CASSEGTGGGTEAFF.

The gene calls are TRBV2 and TRBJ2-2; 7 bases agree with TRBD1. The germline CDR1 and CDR2 sequences are SNHLY and FYNNEI. The CDR3 has 16 residues. Unmatched junction bases numbered 9, after V lost 7 bases and J lost 1 base. The CDR3 DNA reads TGTGCCAGCACCGCAACAGGGGACCAGAACACCGGGGAGCTGTTTTTT. Its protein product is CASTATGDQNTGELFF. Complete variable domain (other parts from reference TRBV2 and TRBJ2-2): EPEVTQTPSHQVTQMGQEVILRCVPISNHLYFYWYRQILGQKVEFLVSFYNNEISEKSEIFDDQFSVERPDGSNFTLKIRSTKLEDSAMYFCASTATGDQNTGELFFGEGSRLTVL.

This chain joins TRBV14 and TRBJ2-7, with unresolved D. V shed 3 bases and J shed 7 bases, with 10 bases lying between them. This CDR3 has 12 residues. Germline loops: CDR1 SGHDN, CDR2 FVKESK. The CDR3 sequence is CASSHLSAEQYF. The DNA for the CDR3 is TGTGCCAGCAGCCATTTATCAGCGGAGCAGTACTTC.

The genes are TRBV5-1 and TRBJ1-1, with 8 nucleotides matching TRBD1. This CDR3 is built from 17 residues. In germline, CDR1 is SGHRS, CDR2 YFSETQ. Trimming at V came to 5 bases and at J to 3 bases, leaving 15 bases not matched to a gene. CDR3 nucleotide sequence: TGCGCCAGCAGACGAACAGGACAGGGAGGGGAGGACACTGAAGCTTTCTTT. As protein: CASRRTGQGGEDTEAFF. Drawing the rest from reference TRBV5-1 and TRBJ1-1, the complete variable domain is KAGVTQTPRYLIKTRGQQVTLSCSPISGHRSVSWYQQTPGQGLQFLFEYFSETQRNKGNFPGRFSGRQFSNSRSEMNVSTLELGDSALYLCASRRTGQGGEDTEAFFGQGTRLTVV.

The chain couples TRBV18 to TRBJ2-1, with D possibly matching TRBD1 (5 bases). CDR1 KGHSH and CDR2 LQKENI come from the germline V gene. The CDR3 totals 15 residues. Trimming removed 1 base at V and 8 bases at J, with 15 bases between. The chain's CDR3 is CASSPQFRAVDEQFF. As DNA, the CDR3 is TGTGCCAGCTCACCACAATTCAGGGCCGTCGATGAGCAGTTCTTC.

The chain joins TRBV3-1 (or the pseudogene TRBV3-2) to TRBJ1-1; D unresolved. Germline CDR1 reads LGHDT; CDR2 reads YNNKEL (reference sequence). CDR3 length equals 13 residues. Trimming shortened V by 7 bases and J by 7 bases, and 16 bases separated the two germline ends. The CDR3 sequence: CASTMPGSVEAFF. CDR3 DNA: TGTGCCAGCACTATGCCGGGTTCCGTTGAAGCTTTCTTT.

This sequence joins TRBV6-2 or TRBV6-3 and TRBJ2-1, with D possibly being TRBD1 (5 bases). V was shortened by 2 bases and J by 3 bases, with 14 bases between the two germline ends. CDR1 MNHEY and CDR2 SVGEGT come from the germline V gene. The CDR3 consists of 16 residues. The CDR3 sequence: CASSYPPGQGYNEQFF. CDR3 DNA sequence: TGTGCCAGCAGTTACCCCCCCGGGCAGGGCTACAATGAGCAGTTCTTC.

This sequence joins TRBV5-6 and TRBJ1-1; 7 bases are a match to TRBD1. The V gene end was trimmed by 0 bases and the J gene end by 3 bases; junction bases not matched to a gene: 2. The CDR3 loop spans 14 amino acids. Looked up from germline, CDR1 is SGHDT and CDR2 is YYEEEE. As DNA, the CDR3 is TGTGCCAGCAGCTTGGGCAGGGGGGACACTGAAGCTTTCTTT. Its protein is CASSLGRGDTEAFF.

The gene calls are TRBV6-5 and TRBJ1-2; D uncertain. CDR1 is MNHEY and CDR2 is SVGAGI in the germline V gene. The CDR3 has 15 residues. V lost 6 bases and J 2 bases, leaving 16 bases between the germline ends. CDR3 nucleotides: TGTGCCAGCAGCGAGGGCGTCGGGGAGAACTATGGCTACACCTTC. Translating gives CASSEGVGENYGYTF.

The rearrangement joins TRBV29-1 to TRBJ1-3; D is unresolved. V gave up 4 bases and J gave up 0 bases, with 7 bases separating them. Germline assignment: CDR1 SQVTM and CDR2 ANQGSEA. The CDR3 has 13 amino acids. CDR3 sequence: CSVVFISGNTIYF. The CDR3 DNA reads TGCAGCGTTGTGTTCATCTCTGGAAACACCATATATTTT.

The chain has TRBV27 and TRBJ1-2, with a weak D call TRBD1 (6 bases). Germline loops: CDR1 MNHEY, CDR2 SMNVEV (reference sequence). Trimming shortened V by 0 bases and J by 5 bases, and 16 bases separated the two germline ends. The CDR3 length is 16 residues. This chain's CDR3 is CASSLSWGQEFYGYTF. CDR3 sequence (DNA): TGTGCCAGCAGTTTATCTTGGGGGCAGGAGTTTTATGGCTACACCTTC.

The chain couples TRBV6-2 or TRBV6-3 to TRBJ2-7, with D perhaps TRBD1 (5 bases). The V end was cut by 0 bases, the J end by 7 bases, with 25 bases between. The CDR3 spans 18 residues. The germline V gene encodes CDR1 MNHEY and CDR2 SVGEGT. Here the CDR3 DNA reads TGTGCCAGCAGTTACTCGACCTCTACAGCAGGGCAGTCTGGGGAGCAGTACTTC. It specifies CASSYSTSTAGQSGEQYF.

CDR3 in amino acids: CASSKRGLSYNEQFF. The CDR3, as DNA: TGTGCCAGCAGTAAGCGGGGCCTCTCCTACAATGAGCAGTTCTTC. The J gene is TRBJ2-1, the V gene TRBV2; 7 bases map to TRBD2. The germline gives CDR1 SNHLY, CDR2 FYNNEI. This CDR3 has 15 amino acids. The trim removed 5 bases at V and 0 bases at J, leaving 4 bases unmatched.

J is TRBJ1-1 and V is TRBV19, with 8 bases matching TRBD1. Looked up from germline, CDR1 is LNHDA and CDR2 is SQIVND (reference sequence). This CDR3 is 13 amino acids long. V lost 6 bases, J lost 1 base, and 1 base stayed unmatched. DNA for the CDR3: TGTGCCAGTAGAGACAGGGGGAACACTGAAGCTTTCTTT. Amino acids: CASRDRGNTEAFF. The full variable domain, rest sourced from reference TRBV19 and TRBJ1-1, is DGGITQSPKYLFRKEGQNVTLSCEQNLNHDAMYWYRQDPGQGLRLIYYSQIVNDFQKGDIAEGYSVSREKKESFPLTVTSAQKNPTAFYLCASRDRGNTEAFFGQGTRLTVV.

The chain employs TRBV19 and TRBJ2-7; D remains ambiguous. This CDR3 region has 15 residues. Trimming took 1 base from V and 2 from J, leaving 12 bases between them. From germline, CDR1 is LNHDA and CDR2 SQIVND (reference sequence). The CDR3 region is CASSIGRPRTYEQYF. The CDR3 DNA follows: TGTGCCAGTAGTATAGGCAGGCCCCGGACCTACGAGCAGTACTTC.

V and J are TRBV2 and TRBJ1-5; 8 nucleotides agree with TRBD1. The CDR3 consists of 14 residues. After removal of 6 bases from V and 4 bases from J, the junction contained 5 bases not matched to a gene. Germline CDR1 SNHLY, CDR2 FYNNEI. The DNA for the CDR3 is TGTGCCAGCAGCAAAGGACAGGGTAATCAGCCCCAGCATTTT. The encoded protein is CASSKGQGNQPQHF.

This clone was seen once. V gene TRBV10-3 combines with J gene TRBJ2-1, with TRBD2 matching over 8 bases. The CDR3 is 17 amino acids. Germline trimming cut 3 bases from V and 3 bases from J; bases unmatched to any gene: 10. Germline-derived CDR1 and CDR2 are ENHRY and SYGVKD. CDR3 protein: CAISDTMGGGIYNEQFF. CDR3 bases: TGTGCCATCAGTGACACGATGGGCGGGGGGATCTACAATGAGCAGTTCTTC.

The CDR3 nucleotides are TGTGCCAGCAGTTACTTTAGGGGGCTGGAAAATGAGCAGTTCTTC. Translating gives CASSYFRGLENEQFF. V and J are TRBV6-5 and TRBJ2-1; 7 nucleotides line up with TRBD1. V was clipped by 1 base and J by 7 bases; unmatched bases: 7. CDR1 MNHEY and CDR2 SVGAGI come from the germline V gene. The CDR3 is 15 residues long.

The chain couples TRBV2 to TRBJ1-5; no clear D gene. V dropped 6 bases and J dropped 1 base, with 4 bases sitting between them. CDR1 is SNHLY and CDR2 is FYNNEI in the germline V gene. The CDR3 sequence is 12 residues long. Here the CDR3 reads CASRESNQPQHF. DNA of the CDR3: TGTGCCAGCAGGGAGAGCAATCAGCCCCAGCATTTT.

The J gene is TRBJ1-2, the V gene TRBV7-8; 9 positions agree with TRBD1. Germline V gives CDR1 SGHVS, CDR2 FQNEAQ. The CDR3 length is 16 residues. Trimming cost V 4 bases and J 4 bases; bases outside gene matches: 10. CDR3 in amino acids: CASSSFPGQGIYGYTF. The CDR3 DNA reads as TGTGCCAGCAGCTCCTTCCCGGGACAGGGTATCTATGGCTACACCTTC.

V is TRBV7-2 and J is TRBJ1-3; no definite D call. The germline V gene encodes CDR1 SGHTA and CDR2 FQGNSA. V was pared by 7 bases and J by 4 bases, with 26 bases between. The CDR3 sequence is 18 residues long. The CDR3 DNA reads as TGTGCCAGCACCCTCATAGCGCGGGGTAGCTATTTCGGAAACACCATATATTTT. Translated, it gives CASTLIARGSYFGNTIYF.

The chain is built from TRBV5-1 and TRBJ2-7; no reliable D call. This CDR3 is 16 amino acids long. Germline assignment: CDR1 SGHRS and CDR2 YFSETQ. V shed 0 bases and J shed 2 bases, with 15 bases lying between them. This CDR3 is CASSLGSFDGTYEQYF. The CDR3 coding sequence is TGCGCCAGCAGCTTGGGGTCGTTCGATGGCACCTACGAGCAGTACTTC.

This chain uses TRBV29-1 with TRBJ2-3; a possible D gene is TRBD2 (6 bases). Germline-derived CDR1 and CDR2 are SQVTM and ANQGSEA. Trimming took off 7 bases at V and 5 bases at J, with 10 bases between the two ends. The CDR3 sequence is 11 residues long. The CDR3 loop reads CSGTSLDTQYF. For the CDR3, the DNA is TGCAGCGGAACTAGCTTAGATACGCAGTATTTT.